These 7 T cell receptor beta chains were all obtained from the same sample, sequenced in a study of blood T cell repertoires in COVID-19 (dated by TCRdb to 2020 to 2021). Libraries were prepared through the immunoSEQ multiplex PCR assay. TCRdb carries this immuneACCESS record with in-frame sequences only. Its versions omit some clonotypes, under half of them owing to an unresolved V gene in the studies checked, with the rest unexplained. This sample has a few hundred thousand clones in its table, and approximately 90% of those were observed once. The top ten constitute around 0.94% of the sample. Sequenced sample: PBMCs or T cells enriched from blood (not recorded which). Source of these receptors: a woman in her thirties or forties who had been exposed to COVID-19.

CDR3 nucleotides: TGTGCCAGCAGCTTAGCCCCTCCTGGACAGGGGAGACGCTACACCTTC. This gives the protein CASSLAPPGQGRRYTF. The chain links TRBV7-2 to TRBJ1-2; 9 bases are a match to TRBD1. Trimming removed 0 bases from V and 9 bases from J; junction bases left unmatched: 11. Germline V CDR1 and CDR2: SGHTA, FQGNSA. CDR3 length: 16 amino acids.

The J gene is TRBJ2-3, the V gene TRBV27; the D gene is possibly TRBD1 (6 bases). CDR3 length: 17 residues. Germline values: CDR1 MNHEY, CDR2 SMNVEV (reference sequence). The V and J ends lost 4 bases and 1 base respectively, with 18 bases between them. For the CDR3, the DNA is TGTGCCAGCAGTTCCGCCAGGGGCCCCTGGGGCACAGATACGCAGTATTTT. It is translated as CASSSARGPWGTDTQYF.

The chain couples TRBV20-1 to TRBJ2-5; TRBD1 aligns across 7 bases. From germline, CDR1 is DFQATT and CDR2 SNEGSKA (reference sequence). The V gene end was trimmed by 3 bases and the J gene end by 3 bases; junction bases not matched to a gene: 10. This CDR3 is built from 15 residues. CDR3 DNA: TGCAGTGCTAGTGGTAAAGGGACAGAGAAAGAGACCCAGTACTTC. As protein: CSASGKGTEKETQYF.

For this clone: The same CDR3 is also encoded by other DNA sequences in this sample. The chain couples TRBV9 to TRBJ1-3, with D tentatively TRBD1 (5 bases). CDR3 size: 14 residues. From germline, CDR1 is SGDLS and CDR2 YYNGEE. Trimming pared 0 bases from V and 4 bases from J, leaving 8 bases between. The chain's CDR3 is CASSVAGSGNTIYF. In DNA form, the CDR3 reads TGTGCCAGCAGCGTAGCAGGGTCAGGAAACACCATATATTTT.

The V gene is TRBV5-6, the J gene TRBJ2-7, with D tentatively TRBD2 (6 bases). Per the germline V gene, CDR1 is SGHDT and CDR2 is YYEEEE. CDR3 length: 14 amino acids. Trimming shortened V by 3 bases and J by 1 base, and 11 bases separated the two germline ends. CDR3 in DNA: TGTGCCAGCAGCTGGAGGGGTAAGTCCTACGAGCAGTACTTC. This translates into CASSWRGKSYEQYF.

This clone was found once. This sequence joins TRBV30 and TRBJ1-2; possibly TRBD1 for D (6 bases). The V gene's germline CDR1 is GTSNPN and CDR2 SVGIG (reference sequence). Deletions cut 4 bases from V and 5 bases from J, with 17 bases between. CDR3 length: 14 amino acids. The CDR3 DNA is TGTGCCTGGACAGGGGATGTTGGGGTGTATGGCTACACCTTC. Translation gives CAWTGDVGVYGYTF.

This clone occurred once. The chain links TRBV5-4 to TRBJ1-2; 10 positions agree with TRBD1. There are 15 residues in the CDR3. J gave up 7 bases and V 4 bases, and 10 bases lay outside the gene matches. Looked up from germline, CDR1 is SGHNT and CDR2 is YYREEE (reference sequence). DNA for the CDR3: TGTGCCAGCAGCCCCCGGGACAGGGGTTTAGGTGGCTACACCTTC. Translated: CASSPRDRGLGGYTF.